The table lists the clone carrying this TCR beta chain with a few counts. The antigen is undetermined. The data originate from a study of beta chain features in type 1 diabetes. Study outcomes and limitations: Junctions at VDJ sites from type 1 diabetes patients had fewer insertions and more deletions. The naive, central memory and Treg TCRB repertoires looked more alike in patients than they did in healthy donors.

V lost 6 bases to trimming and J lost 6 bases; unmatched junction nucleotides: 7. Germline V gene sequence: CDR1 MDHEN, CDR2 SYDVKM. The CDR3 covers 14 residues. Expressed TCRB transcripts were sequenced because the entire RNA isolate underwent reverse transcription. The table came from immunoSEQ multiplex PCR; TCRdb's copy has only in-frame clones and leaves some out. The sample has about 410,000 clones; approximately 14% are singletons. There was one heparinised blood draw per donor, averaging roughly 0.12 L. The chain carries TRBV28 and TRBJ2-1; TRBD1 matches at 8 bases. The clonotype comes from a young man in good health. The sequenced sample was naive CD4+ T cells from blood. The CDR3 DNA sequence: TGTGCCAGCAGACTCACGGACAGGGCCAATGAGCAGTTCTTC. Amino acid sequence: CASRLTDRANEQFF.